These T cell receptor beta chains were read from a single sample in a study of cytomegalovirus exposure and HLA in healthy donors. The assay was immunoSEQ multiplex PCR, and TCRdb's table has in-frame clones only and misses some. Among 93,000 or so clones listed, around 82% were seen once. The material sequenced was PBMCs. These TCRs come from a woman between 18 and 29 years old in good health and CMV-seropositive. CDR3s include the opening cysteine and the closing phenylalanine or tryptophan. A D gene is named only where the DNA matches it firmly. Where a row states a size, it is once, few, many or the class of an expanded clone; other rows omit it.

clone size	D gene	J gene	V gene	CDR3 protein	CDR3 DNA
.	.	TRBJ2-7	TRBV13	CASRGGGAINEQYF	TGTGCCAGCAGGGGTGGGGGGGCAATCAACGAGCAGTACTTC
.	TRBD1	TRBJ2-3	TRBV7-3	CASSPTGGYGDTQYF	TGTGCCAGCAGCCCGACAGGGGGGTATGGGGATACGCAGTATTTT
.	.	TRBJ2-1	TRBV10-1	CASSESTRGNLYNEQFF	TGCGCCAGCAGTGAGTCGACAAGGGGAAACCTCTACAATGAGCAGTTCTTC
.	.	TRBJ2-5	TRBV9	CASTTGASQETQYF	TGTGCCAGCACCACAGGCGCATCCCAAGAGACCCAGTACTTC
.	.	TRBJ1-1	TRBV6-5	CASSSTGRNTEAFF	TGTGCCAGCAGTTCGACAGGAAGGAACACTGAAGCTTTCTTT
.	.	TRBJ1-4	TRBV18	CASSQVHRTEATNEKLFF	TGTGCCAGCTCACAGGTCCACCGGACAGAAGCAACTAATGAAAAACTGTTTTTT
.	.	TRBJ2-7	TRBV5-4	CASSARLDVGEQYF	TGTGCCAGCAGCGCAAGGCTAGACGTCGGTGAGCAGTACTTC
.	.	TRBJ2-5	TRBV5-1	CASSLQQGSVETQYF	TGCGCCAGCAGCCTCCAACAGGGATCAGTGGAGACCCAGTACTTC
once	TRBD1	TRBJ2-1	TRBV29-1	CSVAGTARPYNEQFF	TGCAGCGTTGCCGGGACAGCCCGACCCTACAATGAGCAGTTCTTC
.	TRBD2	TRBJ2-1	TRBV9	CASRRRASGDHNEQFF	TGTGCCAGCAGGAGGAGGGCTAGCGGAGATCACAATGAGCAGTTCTTC
.	TRBD2	TRBJ2-1	TRBV27	CASRRDYSYNEQFF	TGTGCCAGCAGGCGGGACTATTCCTACAATGAGCAGTTCTTC
.	.	TRBJ2-2	TRBV5-1	CASSPDGVSGELFF	TGCGCCAGCAGCCCCGACGGGGTCTCCGGGGAGCTGTTTTTT
once	TRBD2	TRBJ2-7	TRBV9	CASSPLAGGPYEQYF	TGTGCCAGCAGCCCCCTAGCGGGGGGCCCCTACGAGCAGTACTTC
.	TRBD1	TRBJ1-2	TRBV28	CASSFPGTGGFYGYTF	TGTGCCAGCAGTTTCCCCGGGACAGGGGGCTTCTATGGCTACACCTTC
.	TRBD1	TRBJ2-7	TRBV2	CASRGQSYEQYF	TGTGCCAGCAGGGGACAGTCCTACGAGCAGTACTTC
few	TRBD2	TRBJ2-3	TRBV5-4	CASSAGLAGATDTQYF	TGTGCCAGCAGCGCGGGACTAGCGGGAGCGACAGATACGCAGTATTTT
few	.	TRBJ2-6	TRBV5-6	CASRSGRAGANVLTF	TGTGCCAGCAGGTCCGGCAGGGCTGGGGCCAACGTCCTGACTTTC
.	.	TRBJ1-2	TRBV7-2	CASSLAGSSYTF	TGTGCCAGCAGCTTAGCGGGCAGCTCCTACACCTTC
.	.	TRBJ2-7	TRBV18	CASSELNYEQYF	TGTGCCAGCTCAGAGCTAAATTACGAGCAGTACTTC
.	TRBD1	TRBJ2-1	TRBV6-6	CASSSGGKGSYNEQFF	TGTGCCAGCAGTTCAGGGGGCAAGGGGTCCTACAATGAGCAGTTCTTC
.	.	TRBJ1-1	TRBV19	CASSRTGGTEAFF	TGTGCCAGTAGTCGCACCGGGGGCACTGAAGCTTTCTTT
.	TRBD1	TRBJ1-2	TRBV7-8	CASSLTPTGLGYGYTF	TGTGCCAGCAGCTTAACTCCGACAGGGTTGGGCTATGGCTACACCTTC
.	TRBD1	TRBJ1-4	TRBV6-5	CASSRTGRDEKLFF	TGTGCCAGCAGTAGGACAGGGAGGGATGAAAAACTGTTTTTT
.	.	TRBJ1-3	TRBV5-6	CASSLARGSLSF	TGTGCCAGCAGCTTGGCCAGGGGCAGCTTGAGTTTT
.	.	TRBJ2-3	TRBV2	CARGEGTDTQYF	TGTGCCAGGGGAGAGGGTACAGATACGCAGTATTTT
.	.	TRBJ1-5	TRBV1	CTSSHIDRDSNQPQHF	TGCACCAGCAGCCACATAGACAGGGATAGCAATCAGCCCCAGCATTTT
.	.	TRBJ1-1	TRBV25-1	CASSDTGDEAFF	TGTGCCAGCAGTGACACCGGAGATGAAGCTTTCTTT
.	.	TRBJ2-1	TRBV7-8	CASSLAEGWRVLADEQFF	TGTGCCAGCAGCTTAGCTGAAGGATGGCGGGTTTTAGCCGATGAGCAGTTCTTC
.	.	TRBJ1-3	TRBV7-2	CASSPTAPRGGSSGNTIYF	TGTGCCAGCAGCCCCACGGCCCCGCGTGGGGGCAGCTCTGGAAACACCATATATTTT
.	TRBD1	TRBJ1-4	TRBV9	CASSRDRGRGGEKLFF	TGTGCCAGCAGCAGAGACAGGGGGCGCGGCGGTGAAAAACTGTTTTTT
few	.	TRBJ1-1	TRBV19	CASHHGVLGEAFF	TGTGCCAGTCACCACGGGGTTCTGGGTGAAGCTTTCTTT
.	.	TRBJ1-2	TRBV28	CASSLRRLGYTF	TGTGCCAGCAGTTTACGTAGACTCGGCTACACCTTC
once	.	TRBJ2-5	TRBV4-1	CASSQGRGGQETQYF	TGCGCCAGCAGCCAAGGACGAGGGGGACAAGAGACCCAGTACTTC
.	.	TRBJ2-5	TRBV11-2	CASETAAGQETQYF	TGTGCCAGCGAGACCGCCGCGGGCCAAGAGACCCAGTACTTC
few	.	TRBJ1-1	TRBV19	CASREVRRSTEAFF	TGTGCCAGCAGAGAGGTTAGGCGGAGCACTGAAGCTTTCTTT
.	.	TRBJ2-2	TRBV30	CAWRSVRYTGELFF	TGTGCCTGGAGATCGGTACGCTACACCGGGGAGCTGTTTTTT
few	.	TRBJ2-2	TRBV2	CASLPPRSGELFF	TGTGCCAGCCTTCCACCTCGGTCCGGGGAGCTGTTTTTT
few	TRBD1	TRBJ1-5	TRBV12-5	CASAFGQGNQPQHF	TGTGCTAGTGCTTTTGGACAGGGCAATCAGCCCCAGCATTTT
few	TRBD2	TRBJ2-3	TRBV27	CASSSRTSPDTQYF	TGTGCCAGCAGTTCCCGGACTAGCCCAGATACGCAGTATTTT
once	.	TRBJ2-3	TRBV28	CASSSPSRVADTQYF	TGTGCCAGCAGTTCCCCCAGCAGGGTGGCAGATACGCAGTATTTT
once	.	TRBJ1-4	TRBV18	CASSLAGSPSEKLFF	TGTGCCAGCTCCCTGGCGGGCAGCCCGAGTGAAAAACTGTTTTTT
.	.	TRBJ2-7	TRBV5-1	CASSLTGTVEQYF	TGCGCCAGCAGCCTTACAGGTACTGTCGAGCAGTACTTC
.	TRBD1	TRBJ2-7	TRBV10-1	CASSNGSVGARGFFYEQYF	TGCGCCAGCTCAAACGGCAGTGTAGGGGCCAGGGGGTTCTTTTACGAGCAGTACTTC
.	.	TRBJ2-7	TRBV2	CASSGPETYEQYF	TGTGCCAGCAGTGGCCCCGAGACCTACGAGCAGTACTTC
once	TRBD1	TRBJ1-4	TRBV5-1	CASSLGDRGEKLFF	TGCGCCAGCAGCTTGGGGGACAGGGGAGAAAAACTGTTTTTT
.	.	TRBJ1-1	TRBV2	CASTSQGNTEAFF	TGTGCCAGCACCTCACAGGGGAACACTGAAGCTTTCTTT
.	.	TRBJ1-4	TRBV2	CASSATGLNEKLFF	TGTGCCAGCAGTGCGACGGGACTTAATGAAAAACTGTTTTTT
.	TRBD2	TRBJ2-3	TRBV28	CASSWAGWREDADTQYF	TGTGCCAGCAGTTGGGCGGGGTGGCGGGAGGATGCAGATACGCAGTATTTT
.	TRBD1	TRBJ2-2	TRBV11-3	CASSPGQGGTGELFF	TGTGCCAGCAGCCCCGGACAGGGAGGCACCGGGGAGCTGTTTTTT
.	TRBD1	TRBJ2-1	TRBV27	CASSFGQGRYEQFF	TGTGCCAGCAGTTTTGGACAGGGGAGATATGAGCAGTTCTTC
.	.	TRBJ2-7	TRBV6-1	CASSDDLVAITYEQYF	TGTGCCAGCAGTGACGACCTAGTTGCCATTACCTACGAGCAGTACTTC
once	.	TRBJ1-3	TRBV7-9	CASSLESGVRNTIYF	TGTGCCAGCAGCTTAGAATCAGGGGTCAGAAACACCATATATTTT
.	.	TRBJ2-7	TRBV5-1	CASSSGAVYEQYF	TGCGCCAGCAGCTCCGGAGCGGTATACGAGCAGTACTTC
.	TRBD1	TRBJ1-6	TRBV7-9	CASAAGTGNSPLHF	TGTGCCAGCGCCGCCGGGACAGGGAATTCACCCCTCCACTTT
.	.	TRBJ2-7	TRBV5-1	CASPWGGLSYEQYF	TGCGCCAGCCCCTGGGGCGGCCTCTCCTACGAGCAGTACTTC